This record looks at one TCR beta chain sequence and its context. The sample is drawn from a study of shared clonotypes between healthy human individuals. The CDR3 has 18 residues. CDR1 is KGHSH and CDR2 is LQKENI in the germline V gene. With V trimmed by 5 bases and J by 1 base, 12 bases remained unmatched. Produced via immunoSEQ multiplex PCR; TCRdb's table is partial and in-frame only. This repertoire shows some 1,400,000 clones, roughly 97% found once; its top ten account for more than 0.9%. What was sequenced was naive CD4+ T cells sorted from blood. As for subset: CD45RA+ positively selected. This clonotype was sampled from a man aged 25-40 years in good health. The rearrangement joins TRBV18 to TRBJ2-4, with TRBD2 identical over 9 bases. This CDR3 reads CASSTAKAGGPAKNIQYF. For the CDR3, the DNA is TGTGCCAGCTCAACAGCAAAGGCGGGAGGGCCTGCCAAAAACATTCAGTACTTC.